Presented here are 18 T cell receptor beta chains from one specimen sequenced in a study of CD8+CD57+ T cells in acquired aplastic anemia. The authors sequenced patients whose flow cytometry had shown CD8+CD57+ cell expansion. Genomic DNA served as template for TCR beta VDJ and CDR3 profiling. From the reads, TCRdb called clonotypes with MiXCR, one entry per CDR3 protein. The sample has some 120,000 distinct CDR3 sequences; over 55% are singletons. The source material was sorted CD4+, CD8+, or CD8+CD57+ T cells (not recorded which) from PBMCs. These receptors were obtained from a human donor with aplastic anemia.

This rearrangement joins TRBV5-5 to TRBJ2-1; the D call may be TRBD1 or TRBD2 (5 bases each). Trimming removed 7 bases at V and 4 bases at J, with 15 bases between. CDR1 and CDR2 from the germline V gene are SGHKS and YYEKEE (reference sequence). There are 14 residues in the CDR3. The CDR3 sequence: CASARPGPYNEQFF. The CDR3 DNA reads as TGTGCCAGCGCCCGGCCGGGGCCTTACAATGAGCAGTTCTTC.

This clonotype was counted at least ten times. The chain has TRBV2 and TRBJ1-5, with 9 bases lining up with TRBD1. Germline V gene sequence: CDR1 SNHLY, CDR2 FYNNEI. The CDR3 is made up of 15 amino acids. V lost 5 bases, J lost 5 bases, and 7 bases stayed unmatched. The CDR3 nucleotides read TGTGCCAGCAGTCGGACAGGGGAGGTGGATCAGCCCCAGCATTTT. Translation: CASSRTGEVDQPQHF.

A single count supports this clonotype. The J gene is TRBJ2-3, the V gene TRBV15; D unclear. Per germline, CDR1 LNHNV and CDR2 YYDKDF (reference sequence). The CDR3 loop spans 15 amino acids. The germline V and J ends were trimmed by 5 bases and 5 bases, with 17 bases remaining between them. CDR3 coding DNA: TGTGCCACCAGCCGAAGGACCAGTTCCCTAGATACGCAGTATTTT. Its translation is CATSRRTSSLDTQYF.

This rearrangement joins TRBV24-1 to TRBJ2-3; TRBD1 is a possible D gene (5 bases). Trimming pared 5 bases from V and 0 bases from J, leaving 11 bases between. Germline CDR1 reads KGHDR; CDR2 reads SFDVKD. This CDR3 has 15 residues. CDR3 sequence (DNA): TGTGCCACCAGTGCTTCAGGGTCTAGCACAGATACGCAGTATTTT. It specifies CATSASGSSTDTQYF.

This chain links TRBV11-2 with TRBJ2-7; TRBD1 aligns across 8 bases. Losses at the gene ends were 6 bases for V and 2 bases for J; bases not matched to a gene: 12. CDR3 length: 16 residues. Germline V gene lookup returns CDR1 SGHAT and CDR2 FQNNGV. The CDR3 sequence is CASSSRVGQGTYEQYF. For the CDR3, the DNA is TGTGCCAGCAGTTCTAGGGTAGGACAGGGCACCTACGAGCAGTACTTC.

The genes are TRBV15 and TRBJ2-1, with TRBD2 matching 7 bases. The germline V gene has CDR1 LNHNV and CDR2 YYDKDF (reference sequence). V shed 0 bases and J 6 bases; nucleotides not matched to a gene: 8. This CDR3 is built from 16 residues. The CDR3 DNA reads as TGTGCCACCAGCAGAGATCTCGAGCGGGGCATCAATGAGCAGTTCTTC. Encoded protein: CATSRDLERGINEQFF.

J is TRBJ2-5 and V is TRBV7-9; 9 positions match TRBD1. CDR3 size: 14 residues. V shed 6 bases and J 5 bases; nucleotides not matched to a gene: 7. Germline V gene sequence: CDR1 SEHNR, CDR2 FQNEAQ (reference sequence). This CDR3 reads CASRGTGHWETQYF. The CDR3, as DNA: TGTGCCAGCAGAGGGACAGGGCATTGGGAGACCCAGTACTTC.

V is TRBV12-5 and J is TRBJ2-6, with 12 bases lining up with TRBD1. Germline CDR1 reads LGHNT; CDR2 reads FRNRAP. This CDR3 comprises 16 residues. The junction had 7 bases not matched to a gene; V was cut back by 9 bases and J by 4 bases. DNA of the CDR3: TGTGCTAGCCTGGGACAGGGGGCGAAAGGGGCCAACGTCCTGACTTTC. Its translation: CASLGQGAKGANVLTF.

Many counts were recorded for this clonotype. The chain combines TRBV2 with TRBJ2-3, with 10 bases fitting TRBD2. From germline, CDR1 is SNHLY and CDR2 FYNNEI. The CDR3 runs to 16 residues. J was trimmed by 0 bases and V by 4 bases; bases with no gene match: 4. The CDR3 DNA sequence: TGTGCCAGCAGTGGACGAGCGGGAGGGAGCACAGATACGCAGTATTTT. Its translation: CASSGRAGGSTDTQYF. Full variable domain (remainder filled in from reference TRBV2 and TRBJ2-3): EPEVTQTPSHQVTQMGQEVILRCVPISNHLYFYWYRQILGQKVEFLVSFYNNEISEKSEIFDDQFSVERPDGSNFTLKIRSTKLEDSAMYFCASSGRAGGSTDTQYFGPGTRLTVL.

This chain uses TRBV6-1 with TRBJ2-2; D unclear. Germline loops: CDR1 MNHNS, CDR2 SASEGT. The CDR3 extends over 13 amino acids. V shed 5 bases and J shed 5 bases, with 9 bases lying between them. The CDR3 DNA reads TGTGCCAGCAGTCGAAAGATGACCGGGGAGCTGTTTTTT. Translating it yields CASSRKMTGELFF.

V and J are TRBV15 and TRBJ1-6; D gene ambiguous. V was trimmed by 0 bases and J by 0 bases, leaving 9 bases between them. The CDR3 contains 17 residues. Germline V gene lookup returns CDR1 LNHNV and CDR2 YYDKDF (reference sequence). This chain's CDR3 is CATSRDRGSSYNSPLHF. The CDR3 DNA is TGTGCCACCAGCAGAGATCGTGGTAGCTCCTATAATTCACCCCTCCACTTT. Drawing the rest from reference TRBV15 and TRBJ1-6, the complete variable domain is DAMVIQNPRYQVTQFGKPVTLSCSQTLNHNVMYWYQQKSSQAPKLLFHYYDKDFNNEADTPDNFQSRRPNTSFCFLDIRSPGLGDTAMYLCATSRDRGSSYNSPLHFGNGTRLTVT.

In its sample, this clonotype was seen many times. The chain combines TRBV7-9 with TRBJ1-1, with D perhaps TRBD1 (5 bases). Trimming removed 6 bases at V and 11 bases at J, with 16 bases between. CDR1 SEHNR and CDR2 FQNEAQ come from the germline V gene (reference sequence). CDR3 length: 12 residues. CDR3 region: CASSGGAQAAFF. CDR3 nucleotide sequence: TGTGCCAGCAGTGGAGGGGCGCAGGCCGCTTTCTTT.

The chain has TRBV12-3 or TRBV12-4 and TRBJ1-3; D is unresolved. The ends were cut back, 4 bases at V and 0 bases at J, with 16 bases in the middle. There are 17 residues in the CDR3. The CDR3 sequence is CASSYGGSGLSGNTIYF. The CDR3 nucleotides read TGTGCCAGCAGTTACGGCGGCAGTGGACTCTCTGGAAACACCATATATTTT.

The chain couples TRBV10-2 to TRBJ1-1; D is uncertain. The V and J ends lost 2 bases and 0 bases respectively, with 7 bases between them. CDR3 size: 14 residues. The germline V gene has CDR1 WSHSY and CDR2 SAAADI. The CDR3 loop reads CASSETVLNTEAFF. The CDR3 nucleotides are TGCGCCAGCAGTGAGACAGTCTTGAACACTGAAGCTTTCTTT.

As to this clonotype: An end of the junction differs from the germline gene, which may be a read error. V and J are TRBV7-9 and TRBJ2-3; D remains ambiguous. The germline CDR1 and CDR2 sequences are SEHNR and FQNEAQ (reference sequence). This CDR3 is built from 14 residues. CDR3 sequence: CAISSSVSTDTQYF. CDR3 nucleotides: TGTGCCATCAGCTCCTCGGTGAGCACAGATACTCAGTATTTT. Drawing the rest from reference TRBV7-9 and TRBJ2-3, the complete variable domain is DTGVSQNPRHKITKRGQNVTFRCDPISEHNRLYWYRQTLGQGPEFLTYFQNEAQLEKSRLLSDRFSAERPKGSFSTLEIQRTEQGDSAMYLCAISSSVSTDTQYFGPGTRLTVL.

Note on this clonotype: Likely a read error: the CDR3 ends without its conserved phenylalanine or tryptophan. The chain employs TRBV24-1 and TRBJ1-2, with 10 bases that match TRBD1. In germline, CDR1 is KGHDR, CDR2 SFDVKD. The CDR3 sequence is 17 residues long. The ends lost 2 bases at V and 5 bases at J; junction bases unmatched: 10. CDR3 in amino acids: CATSDSRRQGARYGYTS. The CDR3 coding sequence is TGTGCCACCAGTGATTCGAGACGACAGGGGGCAAGATATGGCTACACCTCC.

This chain links TRBV25-1 with TRBJ1-6; D is undetermined. The CDR3 contains 12 residues. Germline CDR1 is MGHDK and CDR2 is SYGVNS. V dropped 4 bases and J dropped 10 bases, with 8 bases sitting between them. This CDR3 reads CASSGTSSPLHF. The CDR3 region has the DNA TGTGCCAGCAGTGGAACGAGCTCACCCCTCCACTTT.

Ten or more counts support this clonotype. CDR3 protein: CASWTSYSNQPQHF. CDR3 coding DNA: TGTGCCAGCTGGACATCCTATAGCAATCAGCCCCAGCATTTT. The chain carries TRBV6-1 and TRBJ1-5, with a weak D call TRBD1 (5 bases). The ends were cut back, 8 bases at V and 0 bases at J, with 11 bases in the middle. This CDR3 comprises 14 residues. Germline V gene data show CDR1 as MNHNS and CDR2 as SASEGT.